This T cell receptor (beta chain) was observed in a study of CD8 T cells in ankylosing spondylitis. General observations from the study: Roughly eight highly homologous variants made up a TCR beta motif that seemed to typify ankylosing spondylitis blood.

In this sample, this clonotype turned up many times. No antigen is known for it. Each CDR3 protein is one row after TCRdb ran MiXCR on the 5' RACE reads. The sample includes about 340,000 distinct CDR3 sequences, less than 10% of them seen just once. The sequenced material came from blood, either unsorted or a sorted T cell fraction (not recorded which). This TCR came from a male donor with ankylosing spondylitis.

CDR3 sequence (DNA): TGTGCCAGCAGTTTGAGACTAGCGGCGAATGAGCAGTTCTTC. It codes for CASSLRLAANEQFF. The chain uses TRBV27 and TRBJ2-1, with 9 positions matching TRBD2. Germline V gives CDR1 MNHEY, CDR2 SMNVEV (reference sequence). Germline trimming cut 3 bases from V and 7 bases from J; bases unmatched to any gene: 4. The CDR3 is 14 amino acids.